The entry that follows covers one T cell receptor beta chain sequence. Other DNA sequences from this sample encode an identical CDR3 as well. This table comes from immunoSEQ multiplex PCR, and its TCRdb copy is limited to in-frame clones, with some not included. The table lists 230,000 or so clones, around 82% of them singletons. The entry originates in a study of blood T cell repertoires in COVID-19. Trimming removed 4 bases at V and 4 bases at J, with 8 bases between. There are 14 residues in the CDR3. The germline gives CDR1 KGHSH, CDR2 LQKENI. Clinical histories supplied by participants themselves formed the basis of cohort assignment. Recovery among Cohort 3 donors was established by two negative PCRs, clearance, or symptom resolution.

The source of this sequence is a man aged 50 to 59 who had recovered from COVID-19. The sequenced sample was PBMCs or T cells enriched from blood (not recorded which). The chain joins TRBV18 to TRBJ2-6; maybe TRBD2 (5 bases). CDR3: CASSLRGGANVLTF. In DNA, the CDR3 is TGTGCCAGCTCACTGCGCGGGGGGGCCAACGTCCTGACTTTC.